This T cell receptor (beta chain) was sequenced for a study of blood T cells in healthy people across ages (dated by TCRdb to the mid-2010s). Regarding the research as a whole: In model experiments, template switching captured about one uniquely barcoded TCR beta cDNA molecule for every two T cells. Using deep sequencing normalized with unique cDNA molecular identifiers, the study measured how TCR beta repertoire diversity changes with age. The donors were divided into four age groups: young (average around 16 years), middle-aged (almost 40), aged (about 62) and long-lived (82). For two donors (one aged 18 to 30 and one aged 80 or older), the study analyzed two additional independent replicas of 1 million unique cDNA reads from the same blood draw. General findings and caveats noted by the study authors: Because donor CMV infection status was unknown, age-related changes in expanded clonotypes were potentially confounded. Compared with the aged group, the long-lived group had more naive CD4+ T cells, fewer expanded clones and increased TCR diversity, suggesting age selection. A strong correlation was found between observed TCR beta diversity and the percentage of naive T cells measured by flow cytometry. Estimates of total diversity from one million sequenced T cells were regarded as lower bounds and underestimates. As age increased, observed TCR beta diversity per million T cells dropped in a roughly linear way, and a significant reduction was already evident by age 40. Bulk unsorted PBMC profiling prevented conclusive comparison of naive and antigen-experienced compartments.

Library preparation used 5' RACE. Sequencing instrument: Illumina HiSeq 2500. A second PCR of about 6 to 11 cycles was performed with a sample-barcoded 5' primer and a J-beta primer mix. A template-switch 5' adaptor carrying 12 random nucleotides introduced a unique molecular identifier onto each TCR beta cDNA molecule. Each sample yielded at least 2.5 million CDR3-containing paired-end reads. First-strand cDNA synthesis was performed from all RNA using the Mint cDNA synthesis kit, with priming by a TRBC-specific oligonucleotide. Following uracil-DNA glycosylase treatment, all cDNA underwent a first 18-cycle PCR with the universal primers M1SS and BC2_uni_R. Under the source paper's analysis protocol: Each sample was normalized by randomly selecting 1 million high-quality reads, each carrying a distinct molecular identifier. Reads sharing molecular identifiers were discarded rather than binned into consensus sequences. MiTCR, set to a Q25 quality threshold and the strictest error-elimination algorithm, was used for CDR3 identification, clonotype clustering and error correction. A nonparametric unseen species model with Euler transformation was used to estimate lower-bound total TCR beta diversity. Using fastp at Q25 and MiXCR, TCRdb reprocessed the public reads and kept productive beta chains. Entries that share a CDR3 protein sequence are merged under the most common genes and DNA. It is TCRdb's table, rather than the study itself, that gives the V and J calls and clone size. In this sample the table shows more than 650,000 distinct CDR3 sequences, approximately 24% of which occur a single time. Over 2.5% of the sample comes from the top ten.

According to the germline V gene, CDR1 reads KGHSH and CDR2 reads LQKENI. The CDR3 spans 14 residues, from the cysteine through the phenylalanine. CDR3 DNA only is kept here, 42 bases in frame from base 1. In the case of this clonotype: The specificity of this receptor is unknown. Base-call qualities are not available, and no considerably larger clone is one nucleotide away.

The donors were under 40 Caucasian individuals from Russia, aged roughly 6 to 90 years, who were systemically healthy. Each donor gave approximately 10 milliliters of peripheral blood, collected into EDTA-treated Vacutainer tubes. Ficoll-Paque density-gradient centrifugation was used to isolate PBMCs, with at least 6 million per sample. Total RNA was extracted from PBMCs with Trizol reagent, with at least 5.5 micrograms obtained per sample. The percentages of naive CD45RAhigh/CD27high T cells were determined by flow cytometry on a PBMC aliquot from every donor. The sample also formed part of further work on T cells of mothers and their children. The second paper further reports: Donors were nine systemically healthy Caucasian individuals: three mothers and their six children. cDNA synthesis used all of the extracted RNA, with approximately 1.4 ug of RNA in each 15 ul reaction. In the second PCR, the M1S primer added sample barcodes and 2-4 random nucleotides. Over 8 million TCR beta CDR3 reads came from each mother, compared with roughly 2.8 million reads from each child. TCR recombination output is similarly shaped by thymic selection in related and unrelated pairs, with a minor effect exerted by inherited differences. Related mother-child pairs always showed normalized repertoire overlap that was slightly higher than in unrelated mother-child pairs, though the difference was never significant. Persistent microchimeric T cell clones were not detected, at a sensitivity of 85 to 100 clones per million clonotypes. In the study, deep NGS was used to compare the TCR beta repertoires of mothers and children, and features distinguishing related mother-child pairs from unrelated individuals were sought. The mean age was roughly 44 +/- 4 years for the mothers and approximately 11 +/- 4 years for the children. After adapter ligation with NEBNext reagents, the libraries were sequenced on Illumina HiSeq 2000 with 100+100 nt paired-end reads. Mother and child libraries were prepared a month apart and sequenced in separate runs to prevent cross-contamination. For each donor, between about 450,000 and 2,300,000 distinct TCR beta clonotypes were identified. Naive TCR beta clonotypes were estimated from low-frequency clonotypes matched to each donor's FACS-determined naive share, without sorting.

Material for sequencing was blood. This TCR was recovered from a boy between 10 and 17 years old in good health. The rearranged chain carries TRBV18 and TRBJ2-5, with the D gene call left open. TRBJ2-7 matches the DNA end more closely, so the J call is doubtful. The DNA sequence follows: TGTGCCAGCTCATCAACGACATACAGCTACGAGCAGTACTTC. Translation gives CASSSTTYSYEQYF.